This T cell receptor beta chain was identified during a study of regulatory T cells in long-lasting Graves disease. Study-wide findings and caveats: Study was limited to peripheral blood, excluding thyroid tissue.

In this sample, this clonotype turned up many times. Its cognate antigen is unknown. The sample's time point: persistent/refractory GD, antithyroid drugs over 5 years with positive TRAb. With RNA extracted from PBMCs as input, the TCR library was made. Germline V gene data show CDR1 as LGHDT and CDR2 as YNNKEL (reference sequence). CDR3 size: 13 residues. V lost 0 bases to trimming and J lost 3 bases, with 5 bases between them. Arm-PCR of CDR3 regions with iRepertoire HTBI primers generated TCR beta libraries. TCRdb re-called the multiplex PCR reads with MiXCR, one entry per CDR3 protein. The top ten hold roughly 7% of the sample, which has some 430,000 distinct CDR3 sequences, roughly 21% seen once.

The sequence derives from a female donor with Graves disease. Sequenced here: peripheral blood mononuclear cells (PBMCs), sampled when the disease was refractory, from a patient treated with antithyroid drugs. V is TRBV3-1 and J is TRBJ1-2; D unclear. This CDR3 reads CASSQELHYGYTF. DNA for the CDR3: TGTGCCAGCAGCCAAGAACTTCACTATGGCTACACCTTC. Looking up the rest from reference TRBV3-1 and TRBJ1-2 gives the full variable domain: DTAVSQTPKYLVTQMGNDKSIKCEQNLGHDTMYWYKQDSKKFLKIMFSYNNKELIINETVPNRFSPKSPDKAHLNLHINSLELGDSAVYFCASSQELHYGYTFGSGTRLTVV.